The 30 T cell receptor beta chains below come from one sample, sequenced in a study of blood T cells in healthy people across ages. Combining a sample-barcoded 5' primer with a J-beta primer mix, a second PCR ran for roughly 7 to 12 cycles. TCRdb analysed the 5' RACE reads with MiXCR anew, one entry per CDR3 protein. The sample lists 800,000 to 950,000 distinct CDR3 sequences, 25% to 35% seen once, with 10% in the top ten. The same data also contributed to another study, on T cells of mothers and their children.

The sample taken for sequencing was blood. Receptors originate from a woman in her 40s in good health.

A word on this clonotype: Its ends do not fully match the called genes, so a read error is possible. V is TRBV3-1 and J is TRBJ2-7; no definite D call. The germline V gene has CDR1 LGHDT and CDR2 YNNKEL (reference sequence). The CDR3 covers 15 residues. This CDR3 is CTSSQEHTTTYEQYF. The CDR3 coding sequence is TGTACCAGCAGCCAAGAACATACGACCACCTACGAGCAGTACTTC.

This clonotype was counted only a few times. The chain carries TRBV29-1 and TRBJ1-1; the match to TRBD1 covers 10 bases. The CDR3 has 10 amino acids. Looked up from germline, CDR1 is SQVTM and CDR2 is ANQGSEA. The V segment lost 4 bases and the J segment 11 bases; nucleotides outside the gene matches: 1. CDR3 DNA: TGCAGCGTTGGGGGACAGGGGGCTTTCTTT. Translated: CSVGGQGAFF. The full variable domain, rest sourced from reference TRBV29-1 and TRBJ1-1, is SAVISQKPSRDICQRGTSLTIQCQVDSQVTMMFWYRQQPGQSLTLIATANQGSEATYESGFVIDKFPISRPNLTFSTLTVSNMSPEDSSIYLCSVGGQGAFFGQGTRLTVV.

V gene TRBV10-3 combines with J gene TRBJ1-5, with D uncertain. V lost 3 bases and J 0 bases, leaving 12 bases between the germline ends. Per germline, CDR1 ENHRY and CDR2 SYGVKD. This CDR3 comprises 16 residues. For the CDR3, the DNA is TGTGCCATCAGTGACCACAGTGGTTATAGCAATCAGCCCCAGCATTTT. Its translation is CAISDHSGYSNQPQHF.

This clonotype was found a few times. The chain links TRBV4-1 to TRBJ1-3, with no clear D. Looked up from germline, CDR1 is MGHRA and CDR2 is YSYEKL. Trimming shortened V by 3 bases and J by 7 bases, and 22 bases separated the two germline ends. This CDR3 is built from 17 residues. Here the CDR3 reads CASSQASPLGPLNTIYF. The CDR3 region has the DNA TGCGCCAGCAGCCAGGCTTCTCCTTTGGGTCCCTTGAACACCATATATTTT.

The gene calls are TRBV7-9 and TRBJ2-3; TRBD2 matches 7 bases. Germline values: CDR1 SEHNR, CDR2 FQNEAQ (reference sequence). The CDR3 loop spans 15 amino acids. With V trimmed by 7 bases and J by 4 bases, 11 bases remained unmatched. Here the CDR3 DNA reads TGTGCCAGCAACTTTAACACGGGGGGTCCAGATACGCAGTATTTT. It codes for CASNFNTGGPDTQYF.

As for this clonotype: A clone one base away is much larger, so this may be a read error. CDR3 sequence: CASSLQGAATYGYTF. The CDR3 region has the DNA TGTGCCAGCAGTTTACAGGGGGCAGCGACCTATGGCTACACCTTC. V gene TRBV12-3 or TRBV12-4 combines with J gene TRBJ1-2, with TRBD1 identical over 8 bases. The V segment lost 2 bases and the J segment 4 bases; nucleotides outside the gene matches: 6. The CDR3 is 15 residues long.

This clonotype has ten or more counts. J is TRBJ1-2 and V is TRBV9; D perhaps matches TRBD1 (5 bases). CDR1 and CDR2 from the germline V gene are SGDLS and YYNGEE. The CDR3 spans 14 residues. V dropped 4 bases and J dropped 8 bases, with 18 bases sitting between them. The CDR3 loop reads CASSLSGSATGYTF. The CDR3 DNA is TGTGCCAGCAGCCTCTCAGGGAGCGCTACAGGCTACACCTTC.

V usage is TRBV2 and J usage is TRBJ2-6; D gene ambiguous. Trimming removed 8 bases at V and 2 bases at J, with 4 bases between. Germline V CDR1 and CDR2: SNHLY, FYNNEI. CDR3 length equals 12 residues. The CDR3 DNA reads TGTGCCAGCGCTCCTGGGGCCAACGTCCTGACTTTC. It encodes CASAPGANVLTF.

This clonotype appeared a few times. The chain uses TRBV6-6 and TRBJ2-2; D not certain. This CDR3 contains 12 residues. Germline CDR1 is MNHNY and CDR2 is SVGAGI (reference sequence). Trimming pared 6 bases from V and 6 bases from J, leaving 8 bases between. CDR3 residues: CASRSNAGELFF. The CDR3 DNA sequence: TGTGCCAGCAGAAGCAATGCCGGGGAGCTGTTTTTT.

The chain links TRBV20-1 to TRBJ2-4, with D possibly TRBD1 on 6 matching bases. The germline V and J ends were trimmed by 1 base and 13 bases, with 29 bases remaining between them. Germline CDR1 and CDR2: DFQATT and SNEGSKA (reference sequence). The CDR3 is 17 amino acids. The DNA of the CDR3 is TGCAGTGCTAGAGGGCGCACCCCGGAACAGGGACCCCCGGGACAGTACTTC. It is translated as CSARGRTPEQGPPGQYF.

The genes are TRBV9 and TRBJ2-2; TRBD1 matches at 10 bases. V shed 3 bases and J 4 bases; nucleotides not matched to a gene: 6. The CDR3 runs 16 residues. CDR1 is SGDLS and CDR2 is YYNGEE in the germline V gene. CDR3 in amino acids: CASSGGQGTGTGELFF. In DNA, the CDR3 is TGTGCCAGCAGCGGGGGACAGGGGACGGGCACCGGGGAGCTGTTTTTT.

The CDR3 loop reads CASSPQFPGTGPFQGEKLFF. The CDR3 nucleotides read TGTGCCAGCAGCCCTCAGTTTCCCGGGACAGGGCCCTTTCAAGGTGAAAAACTGTTTTTT. This chain joins TRBV7-6 and TRBJ1-4; 9 nucleotides agree with TRBD1. Looked up from germline, CDR1 is SGHVS and CDR2 is FNYEAQ. The CDR3 has 20 residues. The ends lost 5 bases at V and 7 bases at J; junction bases unmatched: 23. Together with reference TRBV7-6 and TRBJ1-4, the CDR3 gives the full variable domain: GAGVSQSPRYKVTKRGQDVALRCDPISGHVSLYWYRQALGQGPEFLTYFNYEAQQDKSGLPNDRFSAERPEGSISTLTIQRTEQRDSAMYRCASSPQFPGTGPFQGEKLFFGSGTQLSVL.

This clonotype was seen more than once but under ten times. The chain combines TRBV7-9 with TRBJ1-1; no reliable D call. CDR1 and CDR2 (germline): SEHNR, FQNEAQ (reference sequence). V was pared by 1 base and J by 6 bases, with 18 bases between. The CDR3 covers 16 residues. The CDR3 nucleotides read TGTGCCAGCAGCTTAGATGTCCGTGCGGCGCGCGCTGAAGCTTTCTTT. The encoded protein is CASSLDVRAARAEAFF.

On this clonotype itself: This may come from a read error, since a much larger clone is one base off. The chain combines TRBV29-1 with TRBJ2-1; D gene uncertain. This CDR3 has 13 amino acids. V was clipped by 3 bases and J by 10 bases, with 16 bases between them. The germline gives CDR1 SQVTM, CDR2 ANQGSEA. This chain's CDR3 is CSVDKGRPYEQFF. In DNA form, the CDR3 reads TGCAGCGTTGATAAGGGCAGACCCTACGAGCAGTTCTTC.

This clonotype was counted between two and nine times. The chain uses TRBV7-8 and TRBJ1-5; D possibly corresponds to TRBD1 (6 bases). Germline CDR1 reads SGHVS; CDR2 reads FQNEAQ. Trimming removed 2 bases at V and 1 base at J, with 27 bases between. CDR3 length: 21 residues. The CDR3 reads CASSLTVTPGIGQRSNQPQHF. The CDR3 DNA is TGTGCCAGCAGCTTAACGGTCACGCCGGGAATTGGACAGAGGAGCAATCAGCCCCAGCATTTT.

The chain recombines TRBV2 with TRBJ2-5; D call uncertain. Trimming removed 7 bases at V and 2 bases at J, with 23 bases between. The CDR3 consists of 17 residues. Germline-derived CDR1 and CDR2 are SNHLY and FYNNEI. This CDR3 is CASNQGGNRLIQETQYF. Here the CDR3 DNA reads TGTGCCAGCAACCAAGGCGGAAACCGACTCATTCAAGAGACCCAGTACTTC.

The table lists this clonotype with a few counts. This chain uses TRBV5-1 with TRBJ2-7; D remains unclear. The CDR3 sequence is 13 residues long. Germline CDR1 and CDR2: SGHRS and YFSETQ. V lost 6 bases, J lost 4 bases, and 14 bases lay in between. The CDR3 DNA reads as TGCGCCAGCACCTCAAGCCCAGAATACGAGCAGTACTTC. It yields the protein CASTSSPEYEQYF.

This clonotype was detected many times. The V gene is TRBV5-6, the J gene TRBJ2-5, with a possible D match to TRBD1 (5 bases). Germline V gene lookup returns CDR1 SGHDT and CDR2 YYEEEE. V gave up 0 bases and J gave up 2 bases, with 11 bases separating them. This CDR3 is 15 amino acids long. CDR3 nucleotide sequence: TGTGCCAGCAGCTTGGGGGGCATGGGGCAAGAGACCCAGTACTTC. As protein: CASSLGGMGQETQYF.

In this sample, this clonotype turned up many times. The gene calls are TRBV7-2 and TRBJ1-5; weak D call: TRBD1 (5 bases). V was cut by 3 bases and J by 0 bases, with 12 bases left in between. The CDR3 spans 16 residues. Germline CDR1 is SGHTA and CDR2 is FQGNSA. CDR3 region: CASSLGVAYSNQPQHF. CDR3 DNA: TGTGCCAGCAGCTTGGGGGTAGCATATAGCAATCAGCCCCAGCATTTT.

This clonotype was seen a few times. A much larger clone sits a single nucleotide away, making a read error possible. The chain couples TRBV10-3 to TRBJ2-7, with 7 bases that match TRBD1. Trimming at V came to 8 bases and at J to 5 bases, leaving 12 bases not matched to a gene. The CDR3 has 14 amino acids. CDR1 is ENHRY and CDR2 is SYGVKD in the germline V gene. The CDR3 here is CAIGPGQKIDEQYF. CDR3 DNA: TGTGCCATCGGTCCGGGACAGAAGATCGACGAGCAGTACTTC.

This sequence joins TRBV4-2 and TRBJ1-2, with TRBD1 matching 8 bases. V lost 2 bases and J lost 7; bases outside the gene matches: 15. Germline lookup yields CDR1 LGHNA and CDR2 YNFKEQ. This CDR3 contains 17 residues. In DNA form, the CDR3 reads TGTGCCAGCAGCCAACGAAGGACAGGGCAGGTCGTCGGTGGCTACACCTTC. Translated: CASSQRRTGQVVGGYTF.

This chain joins TRBV4-2 and TRBJ2-1; a possible D gene is TRBD1 (5 bases). The CDR3 runs 16 residues. Trimming shortened V by 0 bases and J by 6 bases, and 15 bases separated the two germline ends. Germline CDR1 and CDR2: LGHNA and YNFKEQ. The CDR3 nucleotides read TGTGCCAGCAGCCAAGATATAGGCAGGGATGTCAATGAGCAGTTCTTC. Translation gives CASSQDIGRDVNEQFF.

The V and J genes are TRBV20-1 and TRBJ1-3; D is unresolved. V lost 6 bases to trimming and J lost 1 base, with 13 bases between them. The CDR3 spans 14 residues. From germline, CDR1 is DFQATT and CDR2 SNEGSKA (reference sequence). CDR3 residues: CSAIKSASGNTIYF. As DNA, the CDR3 is TGCAGTGCCATCAAGTCAGCGTCTGGAAACACCATATATTTT.

This clonotype appeared many times. The rearrangement uses TRBV28 and TRBJ1-6; D is unresolved. Trimming stripped 3 bases from V and 9 bases from J, with 9 bases between. Per the germline V gene, CDR1 is MDHEN and CDR2 is SYDVKM. The CDR3 contains 13 residues. CDR3 residues: CASSLPRGSPLHF. The CDR3, as DNA: TGTGCCAGCAGTTTGCCTCGAGGTTCACCCCTCCACTTT.

This clonotype was counted many times. The J gene is TRBJ2-7, the V gene TRBV10-3; 8 bases line up with TRBD1. The CDR3 is 14 residues long. V lost 4 bases and J lost 5; bases outside the gene matches: 7. Germline lookup yields CDR1 ENHRY and CDR2 SYGVKD. DNA of the CDR3: TGTGCCATCAGTGGGGGCAGGGGGCGCCACGAGCAGTACTTC. Amino acids: CAISGGRGRHEQYF.

This clonotype showed up many times. Here the CDR3 DNA reads TGCAGCGTTGGACCGCCTAGCGGGGGGGAACGCGAGCAGTACTTC. It is translated as CSVGPPSGGEREQYF. V is TRBV29-1 and J is TRBJ2-7; 12 positions agree with TRBD2. V lost 4 bases to trimming and J lost 6 bases; unmatched junction nucleotides: 10. Germline assignment: CDR1 SQVTM and CDR2 ANQGSEA. This CDR3 is 15 amino acids long.

The rearrangement joins TRBV7-2 to TRBJ1-5, with 8 nucleotides matching TRBD1. Germline-derived CDR1 and CDR2 are SGHTA and FQGNSA. J gave up 2 bases and V 3 bases, and 3 bases lay outside the gene matches. CDR3 length: 15 amino acids. This CDR3 is CASSFQQGGNQPQHF. The CDR3 region has the DNA TGTGCCAGCAGCTTTCAACAGGGGGGCAATCAGCCCCAGCATTTT.

This clonotype occurred many times. V gene TRBV3-1 combines with J gene TRBJ2-7, with D tentatively TRBD1 (8 bases). Germline loops: CDR1 LGHDT, CDR2 YNNKEL (reference sequence). V was pared by 4 bases and J by 5 bases, with 15 bases between. The CDR3 consists of 14 residues. The CDR3 coding sequence is TGTGCCAGCAGCCCAAGACAGGGGAGGGACGAGCAGTACTTC. Amino acids: CASSPRQGRDEQYF.

The CDR3 here is CASSLVYAEQFF. CDR3 in DNA: TGTGCCAGCAGCTTAGTGTACGCGGAGCAGTTCTTC. J is TRBJ2-1 and V is TRBV7-9; D not resolved. The CDR3 length is 12 residues. Germline V lookup: CDR1 SEHNR, CDR2 FQNEAQ (reference sequence). Trimming stripped 1 base from V and 10 bases from J, with 8 bases between. The whole variable domain, remainder taken from reference TRBV7-9 and TRBJ2-1, is DTGVSQNPRHKITKRGQNVTFRCDPISEHNRLYWYRQTLGQGPEFLTYFQNEAQLEKSRLLSDRFSAERPKGSFSTLEIQRTEQGDSAMYLCASSLVYAEQFFGPGTRLTVL.

This clonotype has at least ten counts. The chain has TRBV3-1 and TRBJ2-7, with TRBD2 identical over 7 bases. The ends lost 1 base at V and 2 bases at J; junction bases unmatched: 8. Per the germline V gene, CDR1 is LGHDT and CDR2 is YNNKEL (reference sequence). The CDR3 extends over 16 amino acids. In nucleotides, the CDR3 is TGTGCCAGCAGCCAAGGCAGCGGGGTCATCACCTACGAGCAGTACTTC. It codes for CASSQGSGVITYEQYF.